The next 28 T cell receptor beta chains were all read from a single sample in a study of shared clonotypes between healthy human individuals. Assay: immunoSEQ multiplex PCR; the TCRdb copy retains only in-frame clones and omits some. This repertoire shows approximately 500,000 clones, 90% to 96% found once; its top ten account for roughly 0.06%. Sequenced: naive CD4+ T cells sorted from blood. The sample's subset: CD45RA+ positively selected. Receptors were obtained from a woman aged 30 to 39 in good health.

The CDR3 loop is CASSFTGGYGYTF. For the CDR3, the DNA is TGTGCCAGCAGCTTCACAGGGGGATATGGCTACACCTTC. The chain recombines TRBV11-3 with TRBJ1-2; 8 bases map to TRBD1. Germline loops: CDR1 SGHNT, CDR2 YENEEA. The CDR3 is made up of 13 amino acids. V lost 3 bases and J lost 5; bases outside the gene matches: 2.

This chain uses TRBV5-6 with TRBJ2-7; D is unclear. Germline lookup yields CDR1 SGHDT and CDR2 YYEEEE. The CDR3 covers 14 residues. The ends were cut back, 2 bases at V and 2 bases at J, with 11 bases in the middle. In nucleotides, the CDR3 is TGTGCCAGCAGCTTCGACCGTAGGGCCTACGAGCAGTACTTC. It specifies CASSFDRRAYEQYF.

V gene TRBV4-1 combines with J gene TRBJ2-1, with TRBD2 matching over 8 bases. The CDR3 spans 15 residues. J lost 5 bases, V lost 4 bases, and 7 bases had no gene match. Looked up from germline, CDR1 is MGHRA and CDR2 is YSYEKL. CDR3 in DNA: TGCGCCAGCAGCCTCCAGCGGGAGACGAACAATGAGCAGTTCTTC. This encodes CASSLQRETNNEQFF.

The chain is built from TRBV27 and TRBJ2-1, with D perhaps matching TRBD2 (6 bases). Germline V CDR1 and CDR2: MNHEY, SMNVEV (reference sequence). There are 15 residues in the CDR3. Between the trimmed V and J ends, which lost 6 bases and 7 bases, there was a span of 19 bases. The CDR3 DNA reads TGTGCCAGCAGCCCCCTTGGCGGGAACGGGAATGAGCAGTTCTTC. Residues: CASSPLGGNGNEQFF.

This chain uses TRBV4-2 with TRBJ1-2; possibly TRBD1 for D (6 bases). The CDR3 sequence is 15 residues long. Trimming stripped 5 bases from V and 4 bases from J, with 17 bases between. Germline-derived CDR1 and CDR2 are LGHNA and YNFKEQ. CDR3 in DNA: TGTGCCAGCAGCTCACCATACGAGGGGGTCTATGGCTACACCTTC. It encodes CASSSPYEGVYGYTF.

The rearrangement uses TRBV5-1 and TRBJ1-6; D may be TRBD1 (5 bases). The germline V gene encodes CDR1 SGHRS and CDR2 YFSETQ. This CDR3 has 15 amino acids. V lost 0 bases and J 6 bases, leaving 10 bases between the germline ends. The CDR3 sequence: CASSLDDSRNSPLHF. Written as DNA, the CDR3 is TGCGCCAGCAGCTTGGACGACAGTCGTAATTCACCCCTCCACTTT.

This sequence joins TRBV4-1 and TRBJ2-2; 8 nucleotides line up with TRBD2. This CDR3 has 17 residues. The ends lost 0 bases at V and 2 bases at J; junction bases unmatched: 5. Germline loops: CDR1 MGHRA, CDR2 YSYEKL. CDR3 sequence reads: CASSQDFTSGNTGELFF. The CDR3 DNA sequence: TGCGCCAGCAGCCAAGATTTTACTAGCGGAAACACCGGGGAGCTGTTTTTT.

The rearrangement joins TRBV10-2 to TRBJ2-2, with D hard to call. Trimming pared 2 bases from V and 2 bases from J, leaving 6 bases between. This CDR3 spans 14 amino acids. Germline V CDR1 and CDR2: WSHSY, SAAADI. The CDR3 here is CASSEGFNTGELFF. The CDR3 region has the DNA TGCGCCAGCAGTGAGGGGTTCAACACCGGGGAGCTGTTTTTT.

This clone has only one observation. The genes are TRBV27 and TRBJ2-7; weak D call: TRBD1 (6 bases). Germline V lookup: CDR1 MNHEY, CDR2 SMNVEV (reference sequence). This CDR3 has 15 residues. Trimming pared 1 base from V and 6 bases from J, leaving 16 bases between. DNA of the CDR3: TGTGCCAGCAGTTTATTTGGACAGCAGGCTGGCGAGCAGTACTTC. Its protein is CASSLFGQQAGEQYF.

The rearrangement uses TRBV25-1 and TRBJ1-1; 8 bases fit TRBD1. This CDR3 contains 15 residues. V lost 8 bases, J lost 3 bases, and 11 bases stayed unmatched. Germline values: CDR1 MGHDK, CDR2 SYGVNS. The CDR3 spells CASGRQGRGDTEAFF. For the CDR3, the DNA is TGTGCCAGCGGAAGACAGGGGCGGGGGGACACTGAAGCTTTCTTT. Complete variable domain (other parts from reference TRBV25-1 and TRBJ1-1): EADIYQTPRYLVIGTGKKITLECSQTMGHDKMYWYQQDPGMELHLIHYSYGVNSTEKGDLSSESTVSRIRTEHFPLTLESARPSHTSQYLCASGRQGRGDTEAFFGQGTRLTVV.

CDR3 coding DNA: TGTGCCAGCAGTGACCCTCGGCGGGCGGATGAGCAGTTCTTC. It translates to CASSDPRRADEQFF. The rearrangement joins TRBV25-1 to TRBJ2-1, with a weak D call TRBD2 (5 bases). CDR1 is MGHDK, CDR2 SYGVNS, per germline. V gave up 3 bases and J gave up 8 bases, with 14 bases separating them. This CDR3 has 14 amino acids.

The chain is built from TRBV6-1 and TRBJ2-7; D not certain. Germline assignment: CDR1 MNHNS and CDR2 SASEGT. The CDR3 contains 14 residues. The V end lost 2 bases, the J end lost 6 bases, and 14 bases lay between the germline ends. This CDR3 reads CASSESTLVFEQYF. In DNA, the CDR3 is TGTGCCAGCAGTGAATCGACCTTGGTATTCGAGCAGTACTTC.

V is TRBV19 and J is TRBJ1-5; D unresolved. CDR1 LNHDA and CDR2 SQIVND come from the germline V gene (reference sequence). V lost 5 bases to trimming and J lost 5 bases, with 10 bases between them. This CDR3 is 13 amino acids long. CDR3 nucleotides: TGTGCCAGTAGTGGGCAGCTCCATCAGCCCCAGCATTTT. Translation gives CASSGQLHQPQHF.

V is TRBV7-9 and J is TRBJ1-2, with D possibly matching TRBD1 (6 bases). The CDR3 is 16 amino acids. Germline V lookup: CDR1 SEHNR, CDR2 FQNEAQ (reference sequence). Trimming stripped 0 bases from V and 4 bases from J, with 15 bases between. The CDR3 spells CASSLAFGQLSYGYTF. In nucleotides, the CDR3 is TGTGCCAGCAGCTTAGCGTTCGGACAGTTGTCCTATGGCTACACCTTC.

The chain has TRBV5-1 and TRBJ2-7, with TRBD1 matching 11 bases. Germline V gene data show CDR1 as SGHRS and CDR2 as YFSETQ. The CDR3 has 15 residues. J was trimmed by 3 bases and V by 3 bases; bases with no gene match: 5. The CDR3, as DNA: TGCGCCAGCAGCTCCGGGACAGGGGGTTTCTACGAGCAGTACTTC. This sequence encodes CASSSGTGGFYEQYF. Combining the CDR3 with reference TRBV5-1 and TRBJ2-7 gives the whole variable domain KAGVTQTPRYLIKTRGQQVTLSCSPISGHRSVSWYQQTPGQGLQFLFEYFSETQRNKGNFPGRFSGRQFSNSRSEMNVSTLELGDSALYLCASSSGTGGFYEQYFGPGTRLTVT.

V gene TRBV11-2 combines with J gene TRBJ1-3; the D gene is possibly TRBD1 (6 bases). The ends were cut back, 1 base at V and 2 bases at J, with 18 bases in the middle. Looked up from germline, CDR1 is SGHAT and CDR2 is FQNNGV. There are 18 residues in the CDR3. Here the CDR3 reads CASSLASGQGLAGNTIYF. CDR3 bases: TGTGCCAGCAGCTTAGCATCCGGCCAGGGGCTAGCTGGAAACACCATATATTTT.

The gene calls are TRBV11-2 and TRBJ2-2, with D perhaps matching TRBD2 (6 bases). This CDR3 comprises 14 residues. Germline V gives CDR1 SGHAT, CDR2 FQNNGV. Deletions cut 6 bases from V and 6 bases from J, with 14 bases between. CDR3 sequence reads: CASSSTGGAGELFF. For the CDR3, the DNA is TGTGCCAGCAGTTCTACCGGCGGGGCCGGGGAGCTGTTTTTT.

The chain has TRBV11-3 and TRBJ2-1; TRBD1 agrees at 7 bases. Trimming at V came to 4 bases and at J to 4 bases, leaving 7 bases not matched to a gene. The CDR3 has 15 residues. Germline-derived CDR1 and CDR2 are SGHNT and YENEEA. The DNA for the CDR3 is TGTGCCAGCAGCTCCAGGGGGACCGAATACAATGAGCAGTTCTTC. Amino acids: CASSSRGTEYNEQFF.

V is TRBV10-1 and J is TRBJ2-1; 7 positions match TRBD2. Per germline, CDR1 WNHNN and CDR2 SYGVQD (reference sequence). The CDR3 spans 15 residues. J gave up 8 bases and V 1 base, and 8 bases lay outside the gene matches. The CDR3: CASSEFAGDVDEQFF. CDR3 in DNA: TGCGCCAGCAGTGAGTTCGCGGGGGACGTGGATGAGCAGTTCTTC.

The J gene is TRBJ1-5, the V gene TRBV2, with D unclear. CDR1 is SNHLY, CDR2 FYNNEI, per germline. Trimming pared 8 bases from V and 3 bases from J, leaving 17 bases between. The CDR3 has 15 amino acids. In nucleotides, the CDR3 is TGTGCCAGCGAAGGCCAGCCAGCCTTCAATCAGCCCCAGCATTTT. Translated: CASEGQPAFNQPQHF.

This clone was counted a single time. The chain combines TRBV2 with TRBJ2-3; 10 nucleotides line up with TRBD1. CDR1 is SNHLY, CDR2 FYNNEI, per germline. This CDR3 region has 15 residues. V was clipped by 5 bases and J by 3 bases; unmatched bases: 5. CDR3 residues: CASSRDRGGTDTQYF. The CDR3 nucleotides are TGTGCCAGCAGTCGGGACAGGGGAGGGACAGATACGCAGTATTTT.

This chain joins TRBV15 and TRBJ1-1; D not resolved. Germline V lookup: CDR1 LNHNV, CDR2 YYDKDF (reference sequence). The CDR3 consists of 15 residues. Trimming took 0 bases from V and 7 from J, leaving 15 bases between them. For the CDR3, the DNA is TGTGCCACCAGCAGAGATATGGACCCGACCCGTGAAGCTTTCTTT. Amino acids: CATSRDMDPTREAFF.

In this sample, this clone turned up once. This chain connects TRBV5-1 to TRBJ2-1, with 7 nucleotides matching TRBD2. With V trimmed by 4 bases and J by 2 bases, 6 bases remained unmatched. CDR1 is SGHRS, CDR2 YFSETQ, per germline. CDR3 length equals 15 residues. The CDR3 loop is CASSQSGMPYNEQFF. The CDR3 nucleotides read TGCGCCAGCAGCCAGAGCGGGATGCCCTACAATGAGCAGTTCTTC.

CDR3 nucleotide sequence: TGTGCCAGCTCACCTAGCGGTGTCATCCACAATGAGCAGTTCTTC. Its translation is CASSPSGVIHNEQFF. The chain is built from TRBV18 and TRBJ2-1, with a weak D call TRBD2 (6 bases). The CDR3 spans 15 residues. CDR1 and CDR2 from the germline V gene are KGHSH and LQKENI. Trimming shortened V by 3 bases and J by 5 bases, and 14 bases separated the two germline ends.

This chain uses TRBV5-1 with TRBJ2-1; D gene unclear. The CDR3 length is 15 residues. Germline CDR1 reads SGHRS; CDR2 reads YFSETQ. V lost 0 bases, J lost 4 bases, and 11 bases lay in between. The CDR3 is CASSLATTDYNEQFF. CDR3 DNA sequence: TGCGCCAGCAGCTTGGCCACGACGGATTACAATGAGCAGTTCTTC.

V usage is TRBV28 and J usage is TRBJ2-7; perhaps D is TRBD1 or TRBD2 (5 bases each). Germline V lookup: CDR1 MDHEN, CDR2 SYDVKM. Trimming cost V 6 bases and J 0 bases, with 12 bases left between them. The CDR3 has 14 amino acids. The chain's CDR3 is CASRPGTGSYEQYF. CDR3 DNA sequence: TGTGCCAGCAGGCCCGGGACGGGCTCCTACGAGCAGTACTTC.

This chain joins TRBV6-5 and TRBJ2-1; 9 positions match TRBD2. The CDR3 runs to 14 residues. Germline V gene data show CDR1 as MNHEY and CDR2 as SVGAGI. V lost 5 bases and J lost 3; bases outside the gene matches: 2. This CDR3 is CASSQTSGYNEQFF. The CDR3 coding sequence is TGTGCCAGCAGTCAGACTAGCGGCTACAATGAGCAGTTCTTC.

The J gene is TRBJ2-1, the V gene TRBV5-1, with 9 bases matching TRBD1. Losses at the gene ends were 4 bases for V and 3 bases for J; bases not matched to a gene: 11. The CDR3 runs to 17 residues. CDR1 is SGHRS, CDR2 YFSETQ, per germline. The CDR3 DNA reads TGCGCCAGCAGCCTACCGGGACAGGGAATAGTCTACAATGAGCAGTTCTTC. Translating gives CASSLPGQGIVYNEQFF.